This is a list of T cell receptor beta chains from one sample in a study of blood T cell repertoires in COVID-19. Repertoires were generated with immunoSEQ multiplex PCR, while TCRdb's copy carries only in-frame clones and drops some. The sample holds approximately 100,000 clones, roughly 88% seen once. The sequenced sample consisted of peripheral blood. The receptors stem from a woman aged 55 to 70 with acute or convalescent COVID-19. CDR3s include the opening cysteine and the closing phenylalanine or tryptophan. The D gene is left open where the match is weak. Rows give clone size only sometimes, using once, few, many, or a class for an expanded clone.

DNA: TGTGCCTGGAGCGATAGCGGGAGTGTCGATGAGCAGTTCTTC
CDR3: CAWSDSGSVDEQFF
V: TRBV30
D: TRBD2
size: -
J: TRBJ2-1

DNA: TGCGCCAGCAGCGGCGGCGGGACAGGGACATACAATGAGCAGTTCTTC
CDR3: CASSGGGTGTYNEQFF
V: TRBV5-1
D: TRBD1
size: -
J: TRBJ2-1

DNA: TGTGCCAGCAGCCAATTGGCGGGGTCCTACAATGAGCAGTTCTTC
CDR3: CASSQLAGSYNEQFF
V: TRBV16
D: -
size: -
J: TRBJ2-1

DNA: TGTGCCAGCACCGGGACAGCTAATTCACCCCTCCACTTT
CDR3: CASTGTANSPLHF
V: TRBV6-5
D: TRBD1
size: -
J: TRBJ1-6

DNA: TGTGCCAGCAGTTCCGACTCGAGCTCCTACAATGAGCAGTTCTTC
CDR3: CASSSDSSSYNEQFF
V: TRBV5-4
D: -
size: few
J: TRBJ2-1

DNA: TGTGCCAGTAGACGCCTTGGGACAGATGGAGACTACGAGCAGTACTTC
CDR3: CASRRLGTDGDYEQYF
V: TRBV19
D: TRBD1
size: -
J: TRBJ2-7

DNA: TGTGCCAGCAGCTTACAGGGTCTAACTGAAGCTTTCTTT
CDR3: CASSLQGLTEAFF
V: TRBV13
D: -
size: once
J: TRBJ1-1

DNA: TGCGCCAGCAGTGAGGGCGGGGCCGATCAAGAGACCCAGTACTTC
CDR3: CASSEGGADQETQYF
V: TRBV10-2
D: -
size: -
J: TRBJ2-5

DNA: TGCAGTGCTAGTTCGGGTTCCCTGGGAGAGACCCAGTACTTC
CDR3: CSASSGSLGETQYF
V: TRBV20-1
D: -
size: -
J: TRBJ2-5

DNA: TGCGCCAGCAGCTTGGCCGGGACAGGGATCTCAGATACGCAGTATTTT
CDR3: CASSLAGTGISDTQYF
V: TRBV5-1
D: TRBD1
size: once
J: TRBJ2-3

DNA: TGTGCCAGCAGCTTGAGAGGAGGAGTGTCGAACACCGGGGAGCTGTTTTTT
CDR3: CASSLRGGVSNTGELFF
V: TRBV7-9
D: -
size: -
J: TRBJ2-2

DNA: TGTGCCAGCAGCTTAGTGCCGGACAATGAGCAGTTCTTC
CDR3: CASSLVPDNEQFF
V: TRBV11-2
D: -
size: -
J: TRBJ2-1